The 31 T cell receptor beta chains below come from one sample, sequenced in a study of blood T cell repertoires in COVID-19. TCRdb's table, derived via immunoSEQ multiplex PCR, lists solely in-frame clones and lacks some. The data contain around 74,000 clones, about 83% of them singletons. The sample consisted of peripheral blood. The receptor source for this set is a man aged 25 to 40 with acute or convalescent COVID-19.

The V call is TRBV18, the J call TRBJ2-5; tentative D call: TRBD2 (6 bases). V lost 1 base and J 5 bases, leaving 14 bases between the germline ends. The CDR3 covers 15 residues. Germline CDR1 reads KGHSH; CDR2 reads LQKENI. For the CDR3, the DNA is TGTGCCAGCTCACCACAGGAGGGGATTACGGAGACCCAGTACTTC. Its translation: CASSPQEGITETQYF.

The CDR3 region has the DNA TGCGCCAGCAGCCAAGTCGCCTGGGCGGGCGGGGTCGGGGAGCTGTTTTTT. Residues: CASSQVAWAGGVGELFF. The chain carries TRBV4-1 and TRBJ2-2; a weak D match, TRBD2 (6 bases). This CDR3 has 17 amino acids. V dropped 1 base and J dropped 7 bases, with 19 bases sitting between them. Germline V gene sequence: CDR1 MGHRA, CDR2 YSYEKL.

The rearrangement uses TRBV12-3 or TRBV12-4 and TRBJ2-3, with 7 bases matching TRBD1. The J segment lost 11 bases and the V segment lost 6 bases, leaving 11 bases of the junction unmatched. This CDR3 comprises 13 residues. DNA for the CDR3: TGTGCCAGCAGCCCACAGGGCAGGGGGAGGCAGTATTTT. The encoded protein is CASSPQGRGRQYF.

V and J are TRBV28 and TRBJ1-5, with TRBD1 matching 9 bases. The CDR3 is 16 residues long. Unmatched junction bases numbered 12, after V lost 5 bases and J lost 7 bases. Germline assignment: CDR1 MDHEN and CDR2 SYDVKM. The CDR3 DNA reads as TGTGCCAGCAGTACCCCACAGGGGGCAACGGGCCAGCCCCAGCATTTT. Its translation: CASSTPQGATGQPQHF.

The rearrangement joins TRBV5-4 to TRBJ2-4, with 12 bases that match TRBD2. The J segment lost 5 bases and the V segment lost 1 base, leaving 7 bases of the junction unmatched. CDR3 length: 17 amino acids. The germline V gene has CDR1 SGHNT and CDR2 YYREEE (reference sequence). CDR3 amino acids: CASSLSLAGGPQNIQYF. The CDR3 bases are TGTGCCAGCAGCTTGTCTCTAGCGGGAGGGCCCCAAAACATTCAGTACTTC.

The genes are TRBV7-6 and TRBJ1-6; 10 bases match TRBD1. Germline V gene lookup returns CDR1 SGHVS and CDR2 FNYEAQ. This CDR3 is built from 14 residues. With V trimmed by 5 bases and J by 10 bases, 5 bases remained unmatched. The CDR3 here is CASSPTGGRSPLHF. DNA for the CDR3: TGTGCCAGCAGCCCGACAGGGGGCCGGTCACCCCTCCACTTT.

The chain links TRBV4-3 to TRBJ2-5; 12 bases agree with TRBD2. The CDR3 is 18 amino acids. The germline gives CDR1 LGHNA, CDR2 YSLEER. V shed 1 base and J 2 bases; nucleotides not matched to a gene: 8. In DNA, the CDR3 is TGCGCCAGCAGCCAAGGACTAGCGGGAGTTGTGCGGCAAGAGACCCAGTACTTC. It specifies CASSQGLAGVVRQETQYF.

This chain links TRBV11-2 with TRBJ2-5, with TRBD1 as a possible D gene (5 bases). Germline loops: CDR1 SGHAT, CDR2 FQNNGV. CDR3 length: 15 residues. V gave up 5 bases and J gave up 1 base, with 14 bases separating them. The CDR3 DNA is TGTGCCAGCAGCCCCTCGGTAAGGGGCCAAGAGACCCAGTACTTC. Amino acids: CASSPSVRGQETQYF.

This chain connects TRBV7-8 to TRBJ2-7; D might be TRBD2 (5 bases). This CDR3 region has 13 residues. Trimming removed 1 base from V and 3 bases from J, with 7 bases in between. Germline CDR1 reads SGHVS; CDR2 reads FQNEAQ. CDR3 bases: TGTGCCAGCAGCTTAGGAGGGAACTACGAGCAGTACTTC. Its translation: CASSLGGNYEQYF.

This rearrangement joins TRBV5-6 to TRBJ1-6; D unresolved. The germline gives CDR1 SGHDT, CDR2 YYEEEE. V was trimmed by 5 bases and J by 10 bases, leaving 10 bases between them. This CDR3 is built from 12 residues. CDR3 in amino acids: CASRSIESPLHF. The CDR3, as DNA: TGTGCCAGCAGGTCTATAGAGTCACCCCTCCACTTT.

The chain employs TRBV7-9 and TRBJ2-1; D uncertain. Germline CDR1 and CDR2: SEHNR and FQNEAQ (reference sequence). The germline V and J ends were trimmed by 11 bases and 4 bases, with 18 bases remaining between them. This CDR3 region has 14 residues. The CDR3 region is CAVLLVIGYNEQFF. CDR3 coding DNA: TGTGCCGTGCTTCTGGTGATCGGGTACAATGAGCAGTTCTTC. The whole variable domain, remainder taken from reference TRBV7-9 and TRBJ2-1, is DTGVSQNPRHKITKRGQNVTFRCDPISEHNRLYWYRQTLGQGPEFLTYFQNEAQLEKSRLLSDRFSAERPKGSFSTLEIQRTEQGDSAMYLCAVLLVIGYNEQFFGPGTRLTVL.

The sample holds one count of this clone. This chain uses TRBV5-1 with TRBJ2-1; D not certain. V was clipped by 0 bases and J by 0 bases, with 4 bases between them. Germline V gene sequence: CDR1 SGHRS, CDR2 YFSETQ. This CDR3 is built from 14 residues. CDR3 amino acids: CASSLASSYNEQFF. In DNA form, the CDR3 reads TGCGCCAGCAGCTTGGCTAGCTCCTACAATGAGCAGTTCTTC.

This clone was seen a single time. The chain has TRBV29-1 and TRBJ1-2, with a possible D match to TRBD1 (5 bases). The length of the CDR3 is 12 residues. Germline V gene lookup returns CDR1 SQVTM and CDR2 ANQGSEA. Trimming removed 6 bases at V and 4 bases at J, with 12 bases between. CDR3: CSVGGGSYGYTF. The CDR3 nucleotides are TGCAGCGTCGGGGGGGGTTCCTATGGCTACACCTTC.

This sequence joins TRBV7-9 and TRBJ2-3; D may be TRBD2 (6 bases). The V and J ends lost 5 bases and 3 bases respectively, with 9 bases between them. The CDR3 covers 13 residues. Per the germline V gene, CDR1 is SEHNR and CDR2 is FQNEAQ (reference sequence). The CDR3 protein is CASSRGRTDTQYF. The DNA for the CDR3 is TGTGCCAGCAGCCGAGGGAGGACAGATACGCAGTATTTT. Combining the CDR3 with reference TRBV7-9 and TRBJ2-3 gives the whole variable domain DTGVSQNPRHKITKRGQNVTFRCDPISEHNRLYWYRQTLGQGPEFLTYFQNEAQLEKSRLLSDRFSAERPKGSFSTLEIQRTEQGDSAMYLCASSRGRTDTQYFGPGTRLTVL.

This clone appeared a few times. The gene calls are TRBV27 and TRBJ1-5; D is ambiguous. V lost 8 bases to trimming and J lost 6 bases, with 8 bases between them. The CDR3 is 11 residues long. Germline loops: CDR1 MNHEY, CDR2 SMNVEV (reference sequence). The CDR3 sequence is CASGGPQPQHF. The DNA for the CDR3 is TGTGCCAGCGGAGGACCTCAGCCCCAGCATTTT.

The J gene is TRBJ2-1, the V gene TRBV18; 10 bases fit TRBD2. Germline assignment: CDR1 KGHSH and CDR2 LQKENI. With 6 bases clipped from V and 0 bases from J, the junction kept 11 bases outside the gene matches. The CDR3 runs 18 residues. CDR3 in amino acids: CASSSQGTSGDSYNEQFF. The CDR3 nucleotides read TGTGCCAGCTCTTCACAGGGAACTAGCGGGGACTCCTACAATGAGCAGTTCTTC.

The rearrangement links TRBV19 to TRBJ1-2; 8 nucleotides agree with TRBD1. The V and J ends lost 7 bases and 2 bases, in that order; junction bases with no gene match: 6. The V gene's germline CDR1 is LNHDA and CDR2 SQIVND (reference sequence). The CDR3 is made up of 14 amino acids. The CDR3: CASIGTGANYGYTF. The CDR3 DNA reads TGTGCCAGTATCGGGACAGGCGCAAACTATGGCTACACCTTC.

The CDR3 DNA is TGTGCCAGCAGCTTTTCCGTACCAGGCTCCTATAATTCACCCCTCCACTTT. Translation gives CASSFSVPGSYNSPLHF. This chain joins TRBV12-1 and TRBJ1-6; the D call TRBD1 from the table was never checked on the DNA. TRBV12-1 is a pseudogene. This CDR3 has 17 residues.

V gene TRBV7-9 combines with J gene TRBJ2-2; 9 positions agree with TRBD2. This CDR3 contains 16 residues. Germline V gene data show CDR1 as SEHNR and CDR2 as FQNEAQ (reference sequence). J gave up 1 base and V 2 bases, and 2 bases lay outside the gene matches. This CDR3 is CASSLKTSGNTGELFF. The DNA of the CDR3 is TGTGCCAGCAGCTTAAAGACTAGCGGGAACACCGGGGAGCTGTTTTTT.

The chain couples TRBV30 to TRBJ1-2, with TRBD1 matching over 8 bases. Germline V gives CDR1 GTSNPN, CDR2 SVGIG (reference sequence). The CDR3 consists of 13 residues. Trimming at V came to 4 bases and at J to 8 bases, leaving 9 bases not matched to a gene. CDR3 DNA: TGTGCCTGGAAACCGACAGGGGTTGGGGGCTACACCTTC. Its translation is CAWKPTGVGGYTF.

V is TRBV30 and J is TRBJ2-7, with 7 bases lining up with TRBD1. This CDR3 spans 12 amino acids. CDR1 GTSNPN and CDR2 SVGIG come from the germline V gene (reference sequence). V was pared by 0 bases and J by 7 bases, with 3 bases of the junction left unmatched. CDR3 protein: CAWSVGQREQYF. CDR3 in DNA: TGTGCCTGGAGTGTGGGACAGCGTGAGCAGTACTTC.

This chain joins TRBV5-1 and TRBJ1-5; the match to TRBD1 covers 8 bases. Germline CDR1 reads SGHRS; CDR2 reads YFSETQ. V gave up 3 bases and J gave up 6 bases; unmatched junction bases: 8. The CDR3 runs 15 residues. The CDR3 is CASSSGQGEGQPQHF. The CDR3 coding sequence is TGCGCCAGCAGCTCCGGACAGGGAGAGGGTCAGCCCCAGCATTTT.

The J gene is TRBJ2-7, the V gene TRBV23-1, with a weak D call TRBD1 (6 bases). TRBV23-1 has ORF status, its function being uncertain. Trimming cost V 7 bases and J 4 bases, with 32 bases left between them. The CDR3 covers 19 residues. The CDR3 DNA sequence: TGCGCCAGCACGCCTTCTATGGGGGCAGAACGAAAAGACGAATACGAGCAGTACTTC. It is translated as CASTPSMGAERKDEYEQYF.

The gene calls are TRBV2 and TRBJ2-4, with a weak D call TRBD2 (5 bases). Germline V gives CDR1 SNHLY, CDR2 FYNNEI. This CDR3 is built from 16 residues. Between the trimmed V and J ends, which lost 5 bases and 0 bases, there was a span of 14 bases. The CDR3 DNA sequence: TGTGCCAGCAGTCCCGTGAGGGCTTTAGCCAAAAACATTCAGTACTTC. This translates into CASSPVRALAKNIQYF. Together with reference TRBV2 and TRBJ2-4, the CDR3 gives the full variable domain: EPEVTQTPSHQVTQMGQEVILRCVPISNHLYFYWYRQILGQKVEFLVSFYNNEISEKSEIFDDQFSVERPDGSNFTLKIRSTKLEDSAMYFCASSPVRALAKNIQYFGAGTRLSVL.

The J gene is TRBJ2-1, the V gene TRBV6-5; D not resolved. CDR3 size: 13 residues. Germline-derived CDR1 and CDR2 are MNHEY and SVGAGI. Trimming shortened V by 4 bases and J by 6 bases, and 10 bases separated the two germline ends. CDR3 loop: CASSSTGTNEQFF. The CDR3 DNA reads TGTGCCAGCAGTTCGACTGGAACCAATGAGCAGTTCTTC.

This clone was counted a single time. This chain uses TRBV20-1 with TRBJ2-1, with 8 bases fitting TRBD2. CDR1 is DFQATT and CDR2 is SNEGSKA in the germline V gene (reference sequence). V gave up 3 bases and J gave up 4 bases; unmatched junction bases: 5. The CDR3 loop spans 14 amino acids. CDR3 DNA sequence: TGCAGTGCTAGTTATAGCGGGATTTACAATGAGCAGTTCTTC. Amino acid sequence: CSASYSGIYNEQFF.

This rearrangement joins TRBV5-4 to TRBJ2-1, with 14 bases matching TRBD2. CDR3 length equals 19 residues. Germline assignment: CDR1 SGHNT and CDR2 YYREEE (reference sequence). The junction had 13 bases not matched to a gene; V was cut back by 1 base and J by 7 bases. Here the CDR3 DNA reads TGTGCCAGCAGCTTGCCTAGACTAGCGGGAGGGCCCCGTGGGAATGAGCAGTTCTTC. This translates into CASSLPRLAGGPRGNEQFF. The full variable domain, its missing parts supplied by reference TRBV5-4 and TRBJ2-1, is ETGVTQSPTHLIKTRGQQVTLRCSSQSGHNTVSWYQQALGQGPQFIFQYYREEENGRGNFPPRFSGLQFPNYSSELNVNALELDDSALYLCASSLPRLAGGPRGNEQFFGPGTRLTVL.

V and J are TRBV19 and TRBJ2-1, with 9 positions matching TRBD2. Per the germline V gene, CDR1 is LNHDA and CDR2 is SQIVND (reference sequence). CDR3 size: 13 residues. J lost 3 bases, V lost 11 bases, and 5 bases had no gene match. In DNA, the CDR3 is TGTGCCTCCAGGACTAGCGACTACAATGAGCAGTTCTTC. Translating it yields CASRTSDYNEQFF.

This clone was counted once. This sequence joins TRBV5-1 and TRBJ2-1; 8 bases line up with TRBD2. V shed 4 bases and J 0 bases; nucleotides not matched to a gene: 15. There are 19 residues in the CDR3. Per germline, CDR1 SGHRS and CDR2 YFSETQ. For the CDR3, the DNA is TGCGCCAGCAGCCGTACTAGCGGTCATAATCCGAGCTCCTACAATGAGCAGTTCTTC. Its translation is CASSRTSGHNPSSYNEQFF.

As DNA, the CDR3 is TGTGCCAGCAGAGGACTAGCGGAGAACACAGATACGCAGTATTTT. Its protein product is CASRGLAENTDTQYF. The chain combines TRBV6-5 with TRBJ2-3; 10 nucleotides match TRBD2. CDR1 and CDR2 from the germline V gene are MNHEY and SVGAGI. The CDR3 sequence is 15 residues long. V was pared by 6 bases and J by 2 bases, with 5 bases of the junction left unmatched.

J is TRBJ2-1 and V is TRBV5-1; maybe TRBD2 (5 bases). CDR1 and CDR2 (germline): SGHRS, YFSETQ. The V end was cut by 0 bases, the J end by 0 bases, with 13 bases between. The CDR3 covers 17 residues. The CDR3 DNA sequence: TGCGCCAGCAGCTTGGGGGCACTAGGAAGCTCCTACAATGAGCAGTTCTTC. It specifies CASSLGALGSSYNEQFF.